Below are 3 T cell receptor beta chains sequenced from a single sample in a study of blood T cell repertoires in COVID-19. Data came from immunoSEQ multiplex PCR; TCRdb stores just in-frame clones and leaves some out. This sample has more than 35,000 clones; 90% occur once, and the top ten carry around 5%. Input material: peripheral blood. The receptors come from a human donor in a cohort sampled during active COVID-19.

The rearrangement uses TRBV5-1 and TRBJ1-3; maybe TRBD1 (6 bases). The CDR3 is 15 amino acids. The ends were cut back, 0 bases at V and 4 bases at J, with 11 bases in the middle. CDR1 is SGHRS and CDR2 is YFSETQ in the germline V gene. CDR3 sequence: CASSLDSGAGNTIYF. CDR3 DNA: TGCGCCAGCAGCTTGGATTCAGGGGCCGGAAACACCATATATTTT.

V usage is TRBV18 and J usage is TRBJ2-1; the match to TRBD2 covers 12 bases. There are 16 residues in the CDR3. Trimming cost V 3 bases and J 7 bases; bases outside gene matches: 7. From germline, CDR1 is KGHSH and CDR2 LQKENI. The CDR3, as DNA: TGTGCCAGCTCACCTCGGCTAGCGGGAGGGTCGAATGAGCAGTTCTTC. Translating gives CASSPRLAGGSNEQFF.

The gene calls are TRBV9 and TRBJ2-1, with 8 bases that match TRBD1. Germline V lookup: CDR1 SGDLS, CDR2 YYNGEE. The CDR3 loop spans 15 amino acids. V was pared by 4 bases and J by 0 bases, with 3 bases of the junction left unmatched. CDR3 sequence (DNA): TGTGCCAGCAGCACAGGACAGGGCTCCTACAATGAGCAGTTCTTC. It codes for CASSTGQGSYNEQFF.